The rows below give T cell receptor beta chains drawn from one sample of a study of T cell changes during pregnancy in multiple sclerosis. The protocol was immunoSEQ multiplex PCR, while the TCRdb copy is restricted to in-frame clones and leaves out a portion. Of 56,000 or so clones listed, about 85% are singletons. Sequenced material: CD4+ T cells from peripheral blood mononuclear cells, taken in the third trimester of pregnancy. The receptor set was obtained from a female donor with multiple sclerosis, enrolled in a pregnancy study. Both conserved end residues are part of each CDR3. Each record gives: V gene, J gene, clone size, CDR3 length, D gene, CDR3 protein, CDR3 DNA. The D gene is left open where the match is weak. Where a row states a size, it is once, few, many or the class of an expanded clone; other rows omit it.

>TRBV19|TRBJ2-7|once|15|TRBD1
CASSNTGDRTYEQYF
TGTGCCAGTAGCAATACAGGGGATCGTACCTACGAGCAGTACTTC
>TRBV18|TRBJ2-1|NA|16|TRBD2
CASSGERLAGHNEQFF
TGTGCCAGCTCAGGCGAGAGACTAGCGGGGCACAATGAGCAGTTCTTC
>TRBV7-9|TRBJ1-6|NA|14|NA
CASNPTVFNSPLHF
TGTGCCAGCAACCCGACAGTTTTTAATTCACCCCTCCACTTT
>TRBV6-1|TRBJ2-1|NA|18|TRBD2
CASSEDSGTSGRVGEQFF
TGTGCCAGCAGTGAAGATAGCGGAACTAGCGGGAGGGTGGGGGAGCAGTTCTTC
>TRBV7-2|TRBJ1-2|NA|14|NA
CASSLRRANYGYTF
TGTGCCAGCAGCTTAAGACGGGCTAACTATGGCTACACCTTC
>TRBV18|TRBJ1-1|NA|15|NA
CASSPPDGGVAEAFF
TGTGCCAGCTCACCACCCGACGGCGGGGTGGCTGAAGCTTTCTTT
>TRBV18|TRBJ2-1|once|15|TRBD2
CASSPSGGDYNEQFF
TGTGCCAGCTCACCTAGCGGGGGGGACTACAATGAGCAGTTCTTC
>TRBV19|TRBJ2-1|NA|15|NA
CASSIAGPAYNEQFF
TGTGCCAGTAGTATAGCCGGTCCGGCCTACAATGAGCAGTTCTTC
>TRBV7-6|TRBJ2-5|NA|16|NA
CASSLFGQADQETQYF
TGTGCCAGCAGCTTATTTGGTCAGGCCGACCAAGAGACCCAGTACTTC
>TRBV10-2|TRBJ2-2|NA|14|NA
CASRWGANTGELFF
TGCGCCAGCAGATGGGGAGCGAACACCGGGGAGCTGTTTTTT
>TRBV11-2|TRBJ1-3|NA|14|NA
CASSLISSGNTIYF
TGTGCCAGCAGCTTAATCTCCTCTGGAAACACCATATATTTT
>TRBV2|TRBJ2-4|NA|15|TRBD1
CATSDGQGAKNIQYF
TGTGCCACCTCCGACGGACAGGGGGCCAAAAACATTCAGTACTTC
>TRBV9|TRBJ2-6|NA|21|NA
CASSVARGVVVHGAGANVLTF
TGTGCCAGCAGCGTAGCTCGGGGAGTAGTGGTTCACGGGGCTGGGGCCAACGTCCTGACTTTC
>TRBV19|TRBJ2-4|NA|15|NA
CASSTTGLAKNIQYF
TGTGCCAGTAGCACGACAGGTCTAGCCAAAAACATTCAGTACTTC
>TRBV4-3|TRBJ2-7|NA|15|TRBD1
CASSRTQQGAGEQYF
TGCGCCAGCAGCCGGACCCAACAGGGGGCCGGCGAGCAGTACTTC
>TRBV5-4|TRBJ1-1|NA|14|TRBD1
CASSLQGAYTEAFF
TGTGCCAGCAGCTTGCAGGGGGCATACACTGAAGCTTTCTTT